The 9 T cell receptor beta chains below come from one sample, sequenced in a study of blood T cell repertoires in COVID-19. Profiling relied on immunoSEQ multiplex PCR, and the TCRdb table lists in-frame clones only, not all of them. The profile shows about 240,000 clones, roughly 82% of them singletons. Input material: peripheral blood. The source is a man of 80 years or more with acute or convalescent COVID-19.

The rearrangement uses TRBV28 and TRBJ2-5; 10 nucleotides match TRBD2. Unmatched junction bases numbered 14, after V lost 5 bases and J lost 5 bases. The CDR3 spans 17 residues. Germline V gene sequence: CDR1 MDHEN, CDR2 SYDVKM. The CDR3 nucleotides are TGTGCCAGCAGTCGTCGAGCGGGAGGGACCTTCGTGGAGACCCAGTACTTC. Its translation is CASSRRAGGTFVETQYF.

This clone showed up just a few times. The chain carries TRBV11-1 and TRBJ2-2, with D uncertain. There are 14 residues in the CDR3. Germline assignment: CDR1 SGHAT and CDR2 FQDESV (reference sequence). V lost 5 bases to trimming and J lost 3 bases, with 10 bases between them. The CDR3 nucleotides read TGTGCCAGCAGCCCTGACTTCTACACCGGGGAGCTGTTTTTT. This translates into CASSPDFYTGELFF.

This chain connects TRBV18 to TRBJ1-2, with TRBD1 as a possible D gene (5 bases). The CDR3 is made up of 13 amino acids. The germline V and J ends were trimmed by 3 bases and 4 bases, with 9 bases remaining between them. Germline values: CDR1 KGHSH, CDR2 LQKENI. CDR3 region: CASSPDGGYGYTF. CDR3 in DNA: TGTGCCAGCTCACCGGACGGGGGCTATGGCTACACCTTC.

This rearrangement joins TRBV2 to TRBJ1-5; a weak D match, TRBD1 (5 bases). CDR3 length: 12 residues. The V end lost 6 bases, the J end lost 7 bases, and 10 bases lay between the germline ends. The germline CDR1 and CDR2 sequences are SNHLY and FYNNEI. CDR3 loop: CASRRGGQPQHF. The CDR3 DNA sequence: TGTGCCAGCAGAAGGGGCGGCCAGCCCCAGCATTTT.

The chain links TRBV29-1 to TRBJ2-1; a possible D gene is TRBD2 (5 bases). The CDR3 totals 14 residues. Deletions cut 7 bases from V and 1 base from J, with 14 bases between. CDR1 is SQVTM and CDR2 is ANQGSEA in the germline V gene. The CDR3 region has the DNA TGCAGCGGGAGGAGAGCTGAGTCCTACAATGAGCAGTTCTTC. Protein sequence: CSGRRAESYNEQFF.

The V call is TRBV19, the J call TRBJ1-2; 7 nucleotides match TRBD1. The germline gives CDR1 LNHDA, CDR2 SQIVND (reference sequence). The CDR3 covers 15 residues. V dropped 5 bases and J dropped 7; count of bases not matched to a gene: 13. The CDR3 DNA reads as TGTGCCAGTAGTGGTCGACAGGGCGGGGTCCCTGGCTACACCTTC. Residues: CASSGRQGGVPGYTF.

The gene calls are TRBV10-2 and TRBJ1-1; TRBD1 agrees at 7 bases. The germline V gene encodes CDR1 WSHSY and CDR2 SAAADI. CDR3 length: 13 amino acids. CDR3 in DNA: TGCGCTGCCCAGGGGGTGGTAAGCACTGAAGCTTTCTTT. Protein sequence: CAAQGVVSTEAFF.

The CDR3 loop reads CASSQARTGSNTGELFF. In DNA form, the CDR3 reads TGTGCCAGCAGCCAAGCCCGAACAGGGTCGAACACCGGGGAGCTGTTTTTT. The chain links TRBV3-1 (or the pseudogene TRBV3-2) to TRBJ2-2, with a weak D call TRBD1 (6 bases). V lost 1 base, J lost 0 bases, and 12 bases lay in between. The germline gives CDR1 LGHDT, CDR2 YNNKEL (reference sequence). This CDR3 region has 17 residues.

V gene TRBV6-5 combines with J gene TRBJ2-7; possibly TRBD1 for D (6 bases). CDR1 is MNHEY, CDR2 SVGAGI, per germline. Trimming removed 6 bases at V and 7 bases at J, with 19 bases between. CDR3 length: 14 residues. The CDR3 region is CASRTRGREREQYF. The CDR3 nucleotides are TGTGCCAGCAGAACCAGGGGAAGGGAACGGGAGCAGTACTTC.